This T cell receptor (beta chain) came from a study of cytomegalovirus exposure and HLA in healthy donors. The donors were part of the approximately 120-subject validation cohort, which stood apart from the approximately 670-subject first cohort. Clones were read by immunoSEQ multiplex PCR, and TCRdb kept only the in-frame ones, dropping some. The sample carries fewer than 130,000 clones, 89% recorded once. Trimming at V came to 6 bases and at J to 9 bases, leaving 7 bases not matched to a gene. The germline V gene encodes CDR1 WSHSY and CDR2 SAAADI. This CDR3 has 15 residues. The clonotype comes from a woman under 30 in good health and CMV-seronegative. The specimen sequenced was PBMCs. The gene calls are TRBV10-2 and TRBJ2-1, with 14 bases fitting TRBD2. The CDR3 loop reads CASRPGLAGDGEQFF. CDR3 DNA: TGCGCCAGCAGGCCGGGACTAGCGGGAGATGGTGAGCAGTTCTTC.